Listed here are 21 T cell receptor beta chains from one sample, sequenced in a study of immune characterization of retroperitoneal liposarcoma. In TCRdb, the PCR reads were re-called with MiXCR into one record per CDR3 protein. The sample comprises about 12,000 distinct CDR3 sequences, around 50% of which are singletons, and roughly 12% rests with the top ten. Sequences were obtained from tumor tissue. The receptors shown here come from a female donor with retroperitoneal liposarcoma.

The chain employs TRBV6-6 and TRBJ2-5, with a possible D match to TRBD1 (5 bases). Germline CDR1 and CDR2: MNHNY and SVGAGI (reference sequence). The CDR3 extends over 15 amino acids. V was pared by 6 bases and J by 5 bases, with 19 bases between. The CDR3 DNA sequence: TGTGCCAGCAGCTCGGACACAACAACCCGGGAGACCCAGTACTTC. Translation: CASSSDTTTRETQYF.

V gene TRBV27 combines with J gene TRBJ2-1, with 9 bases lining up with TRBD1. The end of the DNA aligns better with TRBJ2-7, so the J call may be wrong. The CDR3 loop spans 19 amino acids. CDR1 and CDR2 from the germline V gene are MNHEY and SMNVEV (reference sequence). The CDR3 loop reads CASSRWKVVRDRVFHEQYF. In nucleotides, the CDR3 is TGTGCCAGCAGTCGGTGGAAAGTTGTGAGGGACAGGGTCTTCCACGAGCAGTACTTC.

J is TRBJ1-2 and V is TRBV6-5; D ambiguous. The CDR3 runs to 11 residues. Germline lookup yields CDR1 MNHEY and CDR2 SVGAGI. Deletions cut 5 bases from V and 11 bases from J, with 12 bases between. CDR3 sequence reads: CASSEVVGYTF. The CDR3 region has the DNA TGTGCCAGCAGTGAAGTCGTTGGGTACACCTTC.

The CDR3 loop is CASSPDPLNTEAFF. The CDR3 region has the DNA TGTGCCAGCAGTCCCGACCCGTTGAACACTGAAGCTTTCTTT. The gene calls are TRBV12-3 or TRBV12-4 and TRBJ1-1; no firm D call. The CDR3 runs 14 residues. Trimming cost V 5 bases and J 0 bases, with 10 bases left between them.

The chain is built from TRBV25-1 and TRBJ2-3, with D possibly being TRBD1 (5 bases). The CDR3 loop spans 13 amino acids. The V end lost 3 bases, the J end lost 2 bases, and 6 bases lay between the germline ends. Germline V gene data show CDR1 as MGHDK and CDR2 as SYGVNS. CDR3 residues: CASSETATDTQYF. The CDR3 coding sequence is TGTGCCAGCAGTGAGACAGCCACAGATACGCAGTATTTT.

This clonotype was picked up a small number of times. The rearrangement links TRBV6-1 to TRBJ1-1; D not resolved. V lost 3 bases and J lost 4, with 6 bases in between. CDR3 length equals 12 residues. CDR1 MNHNS and CDR2 SASEGT come from the germline V gene. CDR3 DNA sequence: TGTGCCAGCAGTGAGGGGAGCACTGAAGCTTTCTTT. Amino acids: CASSEGSTEAFF.

The rearrangement joins TRBV6-1 to TRBJ2-1, with D tentatively TRBD2 (7 bases). The germline gives CDR1 MNHNS, CDR2 SASEGT. This CDR3 contains 17 residues. Trimming stripped 3 bases from V and 10 bases from J, with 25 bases between. The CDR3 spells CASSDLPARGLRGEQFF. CDR3 sequence (DNA): TGTGCCAGCAGTGATCTACCCGCGCGGGGGCTACGAGGGGAGCAGTTCTTC.

This clonotype is categorized as medium-sized. The rearrangement links TRBV7-2 to TRBJ2-5; D tentatively reads TRBD1 or TRBD2 (6 bases each). V was pared by 1 base and J by 11 bases, with 20 bases between. Germline CDR1 SGHTA, CDR2 FQGNSA. The CDR3 has 15 amino acids. CDR3 DNA: TGTGCCAGCAGCTTAGACAACGGGGGCTACAATGAGCAGTACTTC. It encodes CASSLDNGGYNEQYF.

The CDR3 loop reads CASSHIGQGAEAFF. The CDR3 DNA reads as TGTGCCAGCAGCCATATAGGACAGGGCGCAGAAGCTTTCTTT. The chain employs TRBV7-2 and TRBJ1-1; 8 nucleotides align to TRBD1. This CDR3 is built from 14 residues. J lost 8 bases, V lost 5 bases, and 10 bases had no gene match. Germline V gene data show CDR1 as SGHTA and CDR2 as FQGNSA.

The J gene is TRBJ2-1, the V gene TRBV6-8; tentative D call: TRBD2 (5 bases). The CDR3 has 15 amino acids. Between the trimmed V and J ends, which lost 5 bases and 2 bases, there was a span of 13 bases. CDR1 and CDR2 (germline): MNHGY, SAAAGT. CDR3 sequence (DNA): TGTGCCAGCAGTCCGGACCTGAGGGCCTACAATGAGCAGTTCTTC. Translating it yields CASSPDLRAYNEQFF.

This clonotype occurred a few times. V is TRBV6-2 or TRBV6-3 and J is TRBJ2-7; 9 bases match TRBD1. The CDR3 totals 15 residues. Looked up from germline, CDR1 is MNHEY and CDR2 is SVGEGT. The junction had 5 bases not matched to a gene; V was cut back by 5 bases and J by 0 bases. The CDR3 region is CASSEGQGSSYEQYF. CDR3 bases: TGTGCCAGCAGTGAGGGACAGGGAAGCTCCTACGAGCAGTACTTC.

The chain links TRBV6-1 to TRBJ2-5, with TRBD2 matching over 9 bases. CDR3 size: 17 residues. Losses at the gene ends were 6 bases for V and 1 base for J; bases not matched to a gene: 12. Germline V gene sequence: CDR1 MNHNS, CDR2 SASEGT. This CDR3 is CASRGNGAGGLQETQYF. The CDR3 DNA sequence: TGTGCCAGCAGGGGAAACGGGGCGGGGGGGCTCCAAGAGACCCAGTACTTC.

The rearrangement links TRBV6-1 to TRBJ2-3, with D possibly TRBD2 on 6 matching bases. The germline V gene encodes CDR1 MNHNS and CDR2 SASEGT. V lost 6 bases to trimming and J lost 2 bases, with 21 bases between them. The CDR3 consists of 17 residues. The CDR3 DNA follows: TGTGCCAGCAGGAATGGACGGGGGAGCATTTTCACAGATACGCAGTATTTT. Protein sequence: CASRNGRGSIFTDTQYF.

This clonotype was observed at least ten times. V usage is TRBV7-8 and J usage is TRBJ2-1; TRBD1 is a possible D gene (5 bases). The ends were cut back, 0 bases at V and 10 bases at J, with 16 bases in the middle. Per the germline V gene, CDR1 is SGHVS and CDR2 is FQNEAQ. This CDR3 comprises 15 residues. The CDR3 is CASSLAPTGTYEQFF. CDR3 coding DNA: TGTGCCAGCAGCTTAGCTCCCACAGGTACCTACGAGCAGTTCTTC.

The chain links TRBV6-5 to TRBJ1-2, with D maybe TRBD1 (6 bases). Trimming took 0 bases from V and 8 from J, leaving 13 bases between them. Germline assignment: CDR1 MNHEY and CDR2 SVGAGI. The CDR3 loop spans 14 amino acids. CDR3 protein: CASSYSAGQGGYTF. The CDR3 DNA sequence: TGTGCCAGCAGTTACTCGGCAGGGCAGGGGGGCTACACCTTC.

This clonotype was detected a few times. This sequence joins TRBV7-6 and TRBJ2-1; no reliable D call. The J call is uncertain, as TRBJ2-7 better fits the DNA end. Looked up from germline, CDR1 is SGHVS and CDR2 is FNYEAQ. This CDR3 is 13 amino acids long. The CDR3 coding sequence is TGTGCCAGCAGTACCCTCTCCTACAATGAGCAGTACTTC. The encoded protein is CASSTLSYNEQYF.

The chain employs TRBV6-1 and TRBJ2-5, with D perhaps matching TRBD1 (6 bases). The end of the DNA is better explained by TRBJ2-7, so the J call may be wrong. There are 14 residues in the CDR3. Germline V CDR1 and CDR2: MNHNS, SASEGT. The CDR3 nucleotides are TGTGCCAGCAGTGAAGCGGACAGTTCCTACGAGCAGTACTTC. Translated, it gives CASSEADSSYEQYF.

This clonotype was seen at least ten times. J is TRBJ2-4 and V is TRBV12-3 or TRBV12-4; 8 bases are shared with TRBD2. This CDR3 has 16 residues. V trimming: 5 bases; J trimming: 6 bases; junction bases outside the gene matches: 12. CDR3 sequence: CASSPPARGGGNIQYF. CDR3 sequence (DNA): TGTGCCAGCAGTCCTCCGGCCCGGGGGGGCGGAAACATTCAGTACTTC.

This clonotype has a count of ten or more. The V and J genes are TRBV6-1 and TRBJ1-2, with D perhaps matching TRBD1 (5 bases). Deletions cut 6 bases from V and 8 bases from J, with 13 bases between. Germline CDR1 MNHNS, CDR2 SASEGT. The CDR3 has 12 residues. In DNA form, the CDR3 reads TGTGCCAGCAGGGGGACGGCCCGCGGCTACACCTTC. It is translated as CASRGTARGYTF.

This clonotype was found a few times. The chain carries TRBV10-3 and TRBJ2-1, with D perhaps matching TRBD2 (5 bases). The germline gives CDR1 ENHRY, CDR2 SYGVKD. The V end was cut by 4 bases, the J end by 7 bases, with 14 bases between. The CDR3 totals 14 residues. The CDR3 spells CAISGLLRGNEQFF. In nucleotides, the CDR3 is TGTGCCATCAGTGGATTACTCCGAGGGAATGAGCAGTTCTTC.

The table lists this clonotype with a few counts. This sequence joins TRBV6-1 and TRBJ2-1; possibly TRBD1 or TRBD2 for D (5 bases each). The V gene's germline CDR1 is MNHNS and CDR2 SASEGT. Trimming took 7 bases from V and 4 from J, leaving 14 bases between them. The CDR3 sequence is 14 residues long. The CDR3 coding sequence is TGTGCCAGCACCCATTCCGGGGCTTACAATGAGCAGTTCTTC. It translates to CASTHSGAYNEQFF.